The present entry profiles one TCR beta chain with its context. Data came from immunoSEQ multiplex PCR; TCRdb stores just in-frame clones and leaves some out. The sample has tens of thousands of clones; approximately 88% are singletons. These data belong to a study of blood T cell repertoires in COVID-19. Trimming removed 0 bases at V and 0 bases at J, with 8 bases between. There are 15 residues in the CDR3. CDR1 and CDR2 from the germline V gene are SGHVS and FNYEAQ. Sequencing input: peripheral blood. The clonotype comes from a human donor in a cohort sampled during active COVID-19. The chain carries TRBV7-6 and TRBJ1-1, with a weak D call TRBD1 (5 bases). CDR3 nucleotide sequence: TGTGCCAGCAGCTTAGCGCAGGGTTTGAACACTGAAGCTTTCTTT. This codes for CASSLAQGLNTEAFF.